This TCR beta chain was recorded in a study of cytomegalovirus exposure and HLA in healthy donors. The study, taken as a whole, reports: Within a later analysis, the majority of CMV-associated TCR beta chains appeared HLA-restricted.

PCR used 60 Vbeta primers and 13 Jbeta primers. Authors' analysis steps: Counted up in a later analysis, unique TCR beta chains came to 60 million to 95 million, with about 10 million shared. Sequencing used immunoSEQ multiplex PCR; TCRdb keeps in-frame clones, though not all of them. V, J and clone size are those of that table, while D and trimming were read from the DNA. The sample records about 160,000 clones, roughly 80% being singletons. Germline lookup yields CDR1 SGHRS and CDR2 YFSETQ. V was trimmed by 3 bases and J by 7 bases, leaving 11 bases between them. This CDR3 is built from 14 residues. Of note for this clone: No antigen is known for it.

This chain connects TRBV5-1 to TRBJ1-6, with a tentative D call TRBD1 (5 bases). This sequence originates from a woman aged 30 to 39 in good health and CMV-seronegative. The material sequenced was PBMCs. Written as DNA, the CDR3 is TGCGCCAGCAGCTCTCGCGGGGGGAATTCACCCCTCCACTTT. Amino acid sequence: CASSSRGGNSPLHF.